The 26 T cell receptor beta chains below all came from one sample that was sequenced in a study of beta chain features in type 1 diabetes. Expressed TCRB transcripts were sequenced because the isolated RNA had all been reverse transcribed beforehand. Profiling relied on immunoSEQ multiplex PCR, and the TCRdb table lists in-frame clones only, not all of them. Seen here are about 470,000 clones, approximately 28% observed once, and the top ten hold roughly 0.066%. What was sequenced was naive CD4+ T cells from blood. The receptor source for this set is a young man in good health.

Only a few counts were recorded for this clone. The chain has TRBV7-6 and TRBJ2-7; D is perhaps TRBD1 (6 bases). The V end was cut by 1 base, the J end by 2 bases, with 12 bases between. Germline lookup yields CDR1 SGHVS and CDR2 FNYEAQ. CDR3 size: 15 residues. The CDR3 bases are TGTGCCAGCAGCTTAGAGGGGGTCCCAGCCTACGAGCAGTACTTC. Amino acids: CASSLEGVPAYEQYF. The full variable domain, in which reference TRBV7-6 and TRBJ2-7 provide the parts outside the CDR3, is GAGVSQSPRYKVTKRGQDVALRCDPISGHVSLYWYRQALGQGPEFLTYFNYEAQQDKSGLPNDRFSAERPEGSISTLTIQRTEQRDSAMYRCASSLEGVPAYEQYFGPGTRLTVT.

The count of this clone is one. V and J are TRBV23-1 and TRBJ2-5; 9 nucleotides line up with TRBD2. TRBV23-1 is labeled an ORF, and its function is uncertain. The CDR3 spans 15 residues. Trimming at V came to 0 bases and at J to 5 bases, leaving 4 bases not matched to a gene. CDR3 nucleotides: TGCGCCAGCAGTCAATCGCGGGGGGGGATGGAGACCCAGTACTTC. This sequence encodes CASSQSRGGMETQYF.

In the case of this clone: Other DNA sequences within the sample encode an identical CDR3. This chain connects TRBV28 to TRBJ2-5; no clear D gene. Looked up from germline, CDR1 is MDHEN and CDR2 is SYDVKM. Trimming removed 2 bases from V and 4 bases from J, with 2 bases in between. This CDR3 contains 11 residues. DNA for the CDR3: TGTGCCAGCAGTTTAAGAGAGACCCAGTACTTC. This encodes CASSLRETQYF. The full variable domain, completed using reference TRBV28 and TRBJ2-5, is DVKVTQSSRYLVKRTGEKVFLECVQDMDHENMFWYRQDPGLGLRLIYFSYDVKMKEKGDIPEGYSVSREKKERFSLILESASTNQTSMYLCASSLRETQYFGPGTRLLVL.

As DNA, the CDR3 is TGTGCCAGCATAAGTAGGAGGAACACTGAAGCTTTCTTT. This translates into CASISRRNTEAFF. The chain carries TRBV28 and TRBJ1-1; D not resolved. The CDR3 extends over 13 amino acids. CDR1 is MDHEN and CDR2 is SYDVKM in the germline V gene. V was pared by 7 bases and J by 1 base, with 10 bases between.

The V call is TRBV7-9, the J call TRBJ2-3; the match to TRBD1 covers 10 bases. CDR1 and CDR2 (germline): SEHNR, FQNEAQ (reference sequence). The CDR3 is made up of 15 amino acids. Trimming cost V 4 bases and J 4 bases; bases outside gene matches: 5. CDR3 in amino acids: CASSSRQGAADTQYF. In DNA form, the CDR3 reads TGTGCCAGCAGCTCTAGACAGGGGGCGGCAGATACGCAGTATTTT.

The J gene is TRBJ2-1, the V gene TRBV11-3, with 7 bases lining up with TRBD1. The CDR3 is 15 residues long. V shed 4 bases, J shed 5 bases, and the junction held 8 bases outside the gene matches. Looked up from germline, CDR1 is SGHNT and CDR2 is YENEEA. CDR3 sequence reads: CASSWAGTENNEQFF. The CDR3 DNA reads TGTGCCAGCAGCTGGGCCGGGACAGAGAACAATGAGCAGTTCTTC.

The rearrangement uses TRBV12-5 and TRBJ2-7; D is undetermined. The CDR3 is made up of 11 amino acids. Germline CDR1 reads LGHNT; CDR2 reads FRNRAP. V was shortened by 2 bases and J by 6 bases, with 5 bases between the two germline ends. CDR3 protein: CASGLNGEQYF. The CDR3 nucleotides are TGTGCTAGTGGTTTGAACGGCGAGCAGTACTTC.

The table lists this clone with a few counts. The CDR3: CASSLKTALSSETQYF. Here the CDR3 DNA reads TGTGCCAGCAGCTTAAAGACGGCTCTGAGTTCGGAGACCCAGTACTTC. The chain uses TRBV7-9 and TRBJ2-5; D gene unclear. The germline V gene has CDR1 SEHNR and CDR2 FQNEAQ (reference sequence). CDR3 size: 16 residues. Trimming took off 2 bases at V and 5 bases at J, with 18 bases between the two ends.

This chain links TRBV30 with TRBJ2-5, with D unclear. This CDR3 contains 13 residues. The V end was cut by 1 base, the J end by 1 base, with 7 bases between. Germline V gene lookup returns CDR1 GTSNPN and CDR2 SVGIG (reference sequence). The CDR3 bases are TGTGCCTGGAGTGCAAGGCGCCAAGAGACCCAGTACTTC. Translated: CAWSARRQETQYF.

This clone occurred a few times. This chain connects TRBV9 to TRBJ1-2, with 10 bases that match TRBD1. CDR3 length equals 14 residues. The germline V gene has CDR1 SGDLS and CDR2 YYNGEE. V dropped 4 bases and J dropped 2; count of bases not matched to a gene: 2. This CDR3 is CASSRDRGNYGYTF. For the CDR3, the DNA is TGTGCCAGCAGCCGGGACAGGGGAAACTATGGCTACACCTTC.

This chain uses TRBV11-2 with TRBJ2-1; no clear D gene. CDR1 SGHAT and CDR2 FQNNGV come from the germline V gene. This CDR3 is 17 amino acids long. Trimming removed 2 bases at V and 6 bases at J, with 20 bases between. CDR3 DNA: TGTGCCAGCAGCTTAACGGGCGGAGCCGTTACTGGCAATGAGCAGTTCTTC. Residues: CASSLTGGAVTGNEQFF.

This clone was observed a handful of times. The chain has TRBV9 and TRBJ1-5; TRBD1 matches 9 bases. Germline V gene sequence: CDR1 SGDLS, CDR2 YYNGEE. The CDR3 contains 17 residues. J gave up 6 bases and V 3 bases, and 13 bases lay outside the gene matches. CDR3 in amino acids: CASSAGTGPEDGQPQHF. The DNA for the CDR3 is TGTGCCAGCAGCGCCGGGACAGGGCCTGAGGACGGTCAGCCCCAGCATTTT.

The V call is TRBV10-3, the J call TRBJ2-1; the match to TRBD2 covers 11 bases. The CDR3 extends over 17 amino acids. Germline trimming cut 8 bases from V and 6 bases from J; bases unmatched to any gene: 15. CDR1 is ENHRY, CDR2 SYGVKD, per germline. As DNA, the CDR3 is TGTGCCATCCTAAACCCTTTAGCGGGAGGGGTCGGCAATGAGCAGTTCTTC. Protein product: CAILNPLAGGVGNEQFF.

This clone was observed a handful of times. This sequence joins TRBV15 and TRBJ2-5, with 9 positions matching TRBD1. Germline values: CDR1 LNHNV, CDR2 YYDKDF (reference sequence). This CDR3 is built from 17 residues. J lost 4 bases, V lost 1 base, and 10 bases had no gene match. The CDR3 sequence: CATSRGLDRGGGETQYF. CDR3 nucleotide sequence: TGTGCCACCAGCAGAGGCCTGGACAGGGGAGGCGGAGAGACCCAGTACTTC.

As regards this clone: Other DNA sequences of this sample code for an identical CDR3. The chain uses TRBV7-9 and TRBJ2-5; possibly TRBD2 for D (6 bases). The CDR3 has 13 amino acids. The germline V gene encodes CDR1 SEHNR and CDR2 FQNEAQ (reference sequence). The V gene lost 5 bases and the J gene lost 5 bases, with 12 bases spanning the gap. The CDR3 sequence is CASSPGSLETQYF. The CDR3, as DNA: TGTGCCAGCAGCCCCGGGAGTCTGGAGACCCAGTACTTC. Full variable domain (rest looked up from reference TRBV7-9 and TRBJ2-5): DTGVSQNPRHKITKRGQNVTFRCDPISEHNRLYWYRQTLGQGPEFLTYFQNEAQLEKSRLLSDRFSAERPKGSFSTLEIQRTEQGDSAMYLCASSPGSLETQYFGPGTRLLVL.

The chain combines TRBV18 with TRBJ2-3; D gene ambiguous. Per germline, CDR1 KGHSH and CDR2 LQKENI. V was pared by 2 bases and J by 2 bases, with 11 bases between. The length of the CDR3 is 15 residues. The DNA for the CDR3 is TGTGCCAGCTCACCAAGGACGAAACCCACAGATACGCAGTATTTT. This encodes CASSPRTKPTDTQYF.

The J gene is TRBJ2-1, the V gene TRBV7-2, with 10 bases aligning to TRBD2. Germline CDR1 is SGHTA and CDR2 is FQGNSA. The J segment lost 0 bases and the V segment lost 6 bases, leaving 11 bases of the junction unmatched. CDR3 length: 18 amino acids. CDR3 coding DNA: TGTGCCAGCAGGTCCCTGCTAGCGGGAGCCTACTCCTACAATGAGCAGTTCTTC. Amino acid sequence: CASRSLLAGAYSYNEQFF.

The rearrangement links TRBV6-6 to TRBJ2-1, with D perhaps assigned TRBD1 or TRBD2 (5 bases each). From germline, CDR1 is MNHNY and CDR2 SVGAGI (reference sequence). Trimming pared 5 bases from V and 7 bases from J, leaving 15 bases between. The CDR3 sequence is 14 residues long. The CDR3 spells CASSPDWPGNEQFF. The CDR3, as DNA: TGTGCCAGCAGTCCGGACTGGCCAGGGAATGAGCAGTTCTTC.

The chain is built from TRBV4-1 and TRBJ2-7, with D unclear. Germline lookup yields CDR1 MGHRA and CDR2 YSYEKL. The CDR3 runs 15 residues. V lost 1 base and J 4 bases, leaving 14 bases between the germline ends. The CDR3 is CASSQVHRSEYEQYF. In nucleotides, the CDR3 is TGCGCCAGCAGCCAAGTCCACCGTTCCGAATACGAGCAGTACTTC.

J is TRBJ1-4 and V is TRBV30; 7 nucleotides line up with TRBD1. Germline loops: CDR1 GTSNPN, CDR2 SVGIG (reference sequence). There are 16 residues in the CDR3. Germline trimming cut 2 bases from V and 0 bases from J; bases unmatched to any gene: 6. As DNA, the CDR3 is TGTGCCTGGAGTCGACAGGGAGGAACAACTAATGAAAAACTGTTTTTT. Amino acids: CAWSRQGGTTNEKLFF. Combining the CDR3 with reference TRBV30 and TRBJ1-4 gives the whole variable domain SQTIHQWPATLVQPVGSPLSLECTVEGTSNPNLYWYRQAAGRGLQLLFYSVGIGQISSEVPQNLSASRPQDRQFILSSKKLLLSDSGFYLCAWSRQGGTTNEKLFFGSGTQLSVL.

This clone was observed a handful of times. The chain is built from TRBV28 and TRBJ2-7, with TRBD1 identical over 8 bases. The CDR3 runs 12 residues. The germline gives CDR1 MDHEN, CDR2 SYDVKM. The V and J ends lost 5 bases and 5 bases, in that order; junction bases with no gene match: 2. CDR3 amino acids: CASSGQGHEQYF. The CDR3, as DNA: TGTGCCAGCAGTGGACAGGGACACGAGCAGTACTTC.

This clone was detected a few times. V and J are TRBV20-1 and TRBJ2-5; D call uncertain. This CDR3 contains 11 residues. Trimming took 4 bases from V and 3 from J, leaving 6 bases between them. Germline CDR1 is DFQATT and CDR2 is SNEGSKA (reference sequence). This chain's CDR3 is CSAIQKETQYF. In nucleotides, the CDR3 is TGCAGTGCTATCCAGAAAGAGACCCAGTACTTC.

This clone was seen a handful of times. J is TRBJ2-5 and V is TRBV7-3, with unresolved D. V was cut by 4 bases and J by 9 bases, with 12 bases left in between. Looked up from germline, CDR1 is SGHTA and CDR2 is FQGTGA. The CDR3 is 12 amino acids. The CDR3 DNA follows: TGTGCCAGCAGCTCGCATCTCGTTTCCCAGTACTTC. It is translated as CASSSHLVSQYF.

The CDR3 region is CASSPGSATDTQYF. Here the CDR3 DNA reads TGTGCCAGCAGCCCGGGGTCGGCCACAGATACGCAGTATTTT. The V call is TRBV11-2, the J call TRBJ2-3; TRBD2 is a possible D gene (5 bases). Germline V gene lookup returns CDR1 SGHAT and CDR2 FQNNGV. This CDR3 is built from 14 residues. V gave up 5 bases and J gave up 2 bases, with 11 bases separating them. Drawing the rest from reference TRBV11-2 and TRBJ2-3, the complete variable domain is EAGVAQSPRYKIIEKRQSVAFWCNPISGHATLYWYQQILGQGPKLLIQFQNNGVVDDSQLPKDRFSAERLKGVDSTLKIQPAKLEDSAVYLCASSPGSATDTQYFGPGTRLTVL.

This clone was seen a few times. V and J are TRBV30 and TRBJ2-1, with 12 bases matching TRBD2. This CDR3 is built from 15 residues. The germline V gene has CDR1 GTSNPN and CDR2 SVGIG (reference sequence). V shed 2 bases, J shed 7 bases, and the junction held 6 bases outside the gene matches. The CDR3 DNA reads TGTGCCTGGAGTCGCCGACTAGCGGGAGATAATGAGCAGTTCTTC. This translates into CAWSRRLAGDNEQFF.

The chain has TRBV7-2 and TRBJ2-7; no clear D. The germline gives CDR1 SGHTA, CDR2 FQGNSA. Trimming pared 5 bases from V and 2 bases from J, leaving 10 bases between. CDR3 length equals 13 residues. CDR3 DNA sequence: TGTGCCAGCAGCCTTCGGTTTGCCTACGAGCAGTACTTC. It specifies CASSLRFAYEQYF.